The 4 T cell receptor beta chains listed next were all sequenced from one sample in a study of blood T cell repertoires in COVID-19. Libraries were prepared by immunoSEQ multiplex PCR; TCRdb keeps only in-frame clonotypes and omits some of them. The table includes approximately 300,000 clones, roughly 80% detected once. Sequencing was performed on peripheral blood. These receptors all stem from a person aged 70 to 80 with COVID-19, enrolled during active disease.

The rearrangement joins TRBV25-1 to TRBJ1-1; 9 bases fit TRBD1. With 5 bases clipped from V and 12 bases from J, the junction kept 4 bases outside the gene matches. The CDR3 loop spans 11 amino acids. Germline loops: CDR1 MGHDK, CDR2 SYGVNS. The CDR3 nucleotides read TGTGCCAGCAGTCGCGGACAGGGGACTTTCTTT. This gives the protein CASSRGQGTFF.

This chain's CDR3 is CASSLEYRARGNQPQHF. The CDR3 DNA reads TGTGCCAGCAGCTTGGAGTATCGGGCGCGGGGCAATCAGCCCCAGCATTTT. The rearrangement uses TRBV5-5 and TRBJ1-5; no firm D call. Trimming took off 0 bases at V and 2 bases at J, with 15 bases between the two ends. Germline V gene sequence: CDR1 SGHKS, CDR2 YYEKEE (reference sequence). The CDR3 runs to 17 residues.

The V gene is TRBV27, the J gene TRBJ1-1, with 9 bases matching TRBD1. Germline CDR1 is MNHEY and CDR2 is SMNVEV (reference sequence). V lost 0 bases and J lost 10; bases outside the gene matches: 12. The CDR3 is 16 residues long. Here the CDR3 reads CASSLSKSTGGSRAFF. As DNA, the CDR3 is TGTGCCAGCAGTTTATCGAAGTCGACAGGGGGAAGTAGAGCTTTCTTT.

The chain combines TRBV23-1 with TRBJ2-2, with a tentative D call TRBD2 (5 bases). TRBV23-1 falls under the ORF class, with uncertain function. The V and J ends lost 2 bases and 1 base respectively, with 14 bases between them. This CDR3 is built from 17 residues. CDR3 sequence: CASSQRPSTKNTGELFF. CDR3 sequence (DNA): TGCGCCAGCAGTCAACGTCCTAGCACAAAGAACACCGGGGAGCTGTTTTTT.